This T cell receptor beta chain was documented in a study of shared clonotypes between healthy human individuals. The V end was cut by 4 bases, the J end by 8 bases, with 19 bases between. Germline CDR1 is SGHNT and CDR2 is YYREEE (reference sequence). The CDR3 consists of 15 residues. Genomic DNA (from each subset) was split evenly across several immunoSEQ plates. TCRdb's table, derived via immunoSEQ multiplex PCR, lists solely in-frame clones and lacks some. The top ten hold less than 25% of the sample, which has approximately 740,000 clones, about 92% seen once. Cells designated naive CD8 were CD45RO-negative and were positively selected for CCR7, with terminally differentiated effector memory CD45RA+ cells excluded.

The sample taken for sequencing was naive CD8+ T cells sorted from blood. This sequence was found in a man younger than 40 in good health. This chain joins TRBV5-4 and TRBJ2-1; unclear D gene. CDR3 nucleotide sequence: TGTGCCAGCAGCCCGCGCACCAGCGTAGACGATGAGCAGTTCTTC. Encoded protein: CASSPRTSVDDEQFF.